One sample yielded the 16 T cell receptor beta chains listed below, sequenced in a study of T cell changes during pregnancy in multiple sclerosis. TCRdb's table, derived via immunoSEQ multiplex PCR, lists solely in-frame clones and lacks some. Of tens of thousands of clones in the sample, 80% to 90% are singletons; the top ten hold about 10%. Sample: CD8+ T cells from peripheral blood mononuclear cells, taken in the second trimester of pregnancy. The origin of the receptors is a female donor with multiple sclerosis, enrolled in a pregnancy study.

V gene TRBV4-1 combines with J gene TRBJ2-5; D gene ambiguous. The CDR3 is made up of 16 amino acids. CDR1 and CDR2 from the germline V gene are MGHRA and YSYEKL. V dropped 0 bases and J dropped 1 base, with 12 bases sitting between them. CDR3 amino acids: CASSQEASGPQETQYF. DNA for the CDR3: TGCGCCAGCAGCCAAGAGGCGTCAGGTCCCCAAGAGACCCAGTACTTC.

The genes are TRBV10-3 and TRBJ2-3; 11 bases are a match to TRBD2. The CDR3 totals 13 residues. V gave up 8 bases and J gave up 5 bases; unmatched junction bases: 3. The germline V gene has CDR1 ENHRY and CDR2 SYGVKD. The CDR3 spells CAISSGRQDTQYF. The CDR3 DNA follows: TGTGCCATCTCTAGCGGGAGGCAAGATACGCAGTATTTT.

A single count supports this clone. CDR3 bases: TGTGCCAGCAGCTTAGGAGGGAGACATCAGCCCCAGCATTTT. Protein: CASSLGGRHQPQHF. The chain employs TRBV7-9 and TRBJ1-5; D is uncertain. The CDR3 length is 14 residues. Between the trimmed V and J ends, which lost 1 base and 5 bases, there was a span of 9 bases. The germline CDR1 and CDR2 sequences are SEHNR and FQNEAQ (reference sequence).

The chain employs TRBV6-5 and TRBJ2-1, with 9 bases that match TRBD1. The CDR3 sequence is 15 residues long. Germline V gives CDR1 MNHEY, CDR2 SVGAGI. V lost 6 bases, J lost 4 bases, and 7 bases stayed unmatched. CDR3 in DNA: TGTGCCAGCAGGCCCACAGGGGGCGCATACAATGAGCAGTTCTTC. Its translation is CASRPTGGAYNEQFF.

The rearrangement uses TRBV2 and TRBJ1-1, with D uncertain. Trimming stripped 7 bases from V and 3 bases from J, with 18 bases between. Germline loops: CDR1 SNHLY, CDR2 FYNNEI. This CDR3 comprises 15 residues. The CDR3 bases are TGTGCCAGCAACCCTCGGCAGGTCCCCTACACTGAAGCTTTCTTT. Its protein product is CASNPRQVPYTEAFF.

The chain recombines TRBV27 with TRBJ2-5, with TRBD1 matching 11 bases. V shed 4 bases and J 5 bases; nucleotides not matched to a gene: 6. The CDR3 contains 15 residues. The germline V gene encodes CDR1 MNHEY and CDR2 SMNVEV (reference sequence). For the CDR3, the DNA is TGTGCCAGCAGTTATGGACAGGGGGCTGTGGAGACCCAGTACTTC. It is translated as CASSYGQGAVETQYF.

This clone came up once. J is TRBJ2-3 and V is TRBV28; 9 bases are shared with TRBD2. This CDR3 contains 18 residues. CDR1 is MDHEN, CDR2 SYDVKM, per germline. The V gene end was trimmed by 1 base and the J gene end by 2 bases; junction bases not matched to a gene: 10. CDR3 residues: CASSLYVVAGDFTDTQYF. DNA for the CDR3: TGTGCCAGCAGTTTATACGTCGTAGCGGGAGACTTCACAGATACGCAGTATTTT.

V is TRBV27 and J is TRBJ1-1; TRBD1 is a possible D gene (6 bases). CDR1 and CDR2 from the germline V gene are MNHEY and SMNVEV (reference sequence). This CDR3 has 15 residues. With 5 bases removed from V and 0 bases from J, the gap between germline ends came to 13 bases. CDR3 sequence reads: CASSLGAHLNTEAFF. The CDR3 DNA reads TGTGCCAGCAGTCTGGGGGCACACCTGAACACTGAAGCTTTCTTT.

This sequence joins TRBV4-2 and TRBJ2-2; 9 bases align to TRBD2. CDR1 and CDR2 from the germline V gene are LGHNA and YNFKEQ. There are 18 residues in the CDR3. The V and J ends lost 1 base and 3 bases, in that order; junction bases with no gene match: 9. The CDR3 region is CASSQGPLAGPDTGELFF. CDR3 coding DNA: TGTGCCAGCAGCCAAGGCCCCCTAGCGGGGCCCGACACCGGGGAGCTGTTTTTT.

This chain uses TRBV7-9 with TRBJ2-2; a possible D gene is TRBD2 (5 bases). V was trimmed by 4 bases and J by 5 bases, leaving 14 bases between them. The germline V gene has CDR1 SEHNR and CDR2 FQNEAQ (reference sequence). The CDR3 is 15 amino acids. DNA of the CDR3: TGTGCCAGCAGCTCAGACTACCACTGGACCGGGGAGCTGTTTTTT. Protein sequence: CASSSDYHWTGELFF.

The chain links TRBV28 to TRBJ2-2; D is uncertain. V was trimmed by 10 bases and J by 8 bases, leaving 8 bases between them. The length of the CDR3 is 10 residues. CDR1 is MDHEN and CDR2 is SYDVKM in the germline V gene. The chain's CDR3 is CATQLGELFF. In DNA form, the CDR3 reads TGTGCCACCCAACTGGGGGAGCTGTTTTTT.

About this clone: This sample includes further DNA sequences coding for the same CDR3. The chain combines TRBV27 with TRBJ2-7; 9 bases map to TRBD2. With V trimmed by 2 bases and J by 4 bases, 3 bases remained unmatched. The CDR3 is 14 amino acids. CDR1 is MNHEY, CDR2 SMNVEV, per germline (reference sequence). The CDR3 region is CASSLAGGTYEQYF. The CDR3 DNA follows: TGTGCCAGCAGTTTAGCGGGGGGGACGTACGAGCAGTACTTC.

Written as DNA, the CDR3 is TGTGCCAGCAGCCTTGGGGGGTTAGAGGGGTATCGTGGGGCTTTCTTT. Translation gives CASSLGGLEGYRGAFF. The V call is TRBV14, the J call TRBJ1-1, with a tentative D call TRBD1 (5 bases). Germline V gene lookup returns CDR1 SGHDN and CDR2 FVKESK. V dropped 4 bases and J dropped 11 bases, with 26 bases sitting between them. CDR3 length: 16 residues. Supplemented by reference TRBV14 and TRBJ1-1, the full variable domain reads EAGVTQFPSHSVIEKGQTVTLRCDPISGHDNLYWYRRVMGKEIKFLLHFVKESKQDESGMPNNRFLAERTGGTYSTLKVQPAELEDSGVYFCASSLGGLEGYRGAFFGQGTRLTVV.

Comment on this clone: An end of the junction does not agree with germline; a read error may underlie this. V and J are TRBV6-1 and TRBJ1-5, with TRBD1 matching 11 bases. The CDR3 spans 13 residues. Germline CDR1 and CDR2: MNHNS and SASEGT. DNA of the CDR3: TGTGCCATCCCGGGACAGGGGGGATCAGCCCCAGCATTT. Translating it yields CAIPGQGGSAPAF.

The gene calls are TRBV27 and TRBJ2-1; 9 bases match TRBD2. V trimming: 10 bases; J trimming: 7 bases; junction bases outside the gene matches: 17. Germline lookup yields CDR1 MNHEY and CDR2 SMNVEV (reference sequence). The CDR3 is made up of 16 amino acids. CDR3 bases: TGTGCCACCAAGGTAGGCGGGAGGGCTGATGGTAATGAGCAGTTCTTC. It codes for CATKVGGRADGNEQFF.

The rearrangement joins TRBV5-4 to TRBJ2-1, with 8 bases matching TRBD2. Germline CDR1 is SGHNT and CDR2 is YYREEE (reference sequence). Germline trimming cut 1 base from V and 4 bases from J; bases unmatched to any gene: 7. This CDR3 region has 16 residues. The CDR3 region is CASSLRRGGIYNEQFF. CDR3 bases: TGTGCCAGCAGCTTGAGACGGGGGGGAATATACAATGAGCAGTTCTTC.